This TCR beta chain was identified during a study of CD8+CD57+ T cells in acquired aplastic anemia. This clonotype came up a few times. Its antigen is still unknown. Genomic DNA served as template for TCR beta VDJ and CDR3 profiling. TCRdb re-called the reads through MiXCR, storing one row per CDR3 protein. This sample carries 150,000 to 200,000 distinct CDR3 sequences, roughly 50% of them seen once, and the ten largest clones take 3% to 4%. Sequencing involved patients with CD8+CD57+ cell expansion previously shown by flow cytometry. Every one of the patients had aplastic anemia (severe, acquired). The study, taken as a whole, reports: Sharing between patients and controls was observed for around 30 CD8+ CDR3 sequences. Between the patient and control groups, CD8+ Simpson's diversity did not differ significantly.

This CDR3 comprises 12 residues. Germline V gene data show CDR1 as LNHDA and CDR2 as SQIVND (reference sequence). V shed 6 bases, J shed 12 bases, and the junction held 10 bases outside the gene matches. The specimen sequenced was sorted CD4+, CD8+, or CD8+CD57+ T cells (not recorded which) from PBMCs. This TCR was recovered from a human donor with aplastic anemia. This sequence joins TRBV19 and TRBJ1-2; the match to TRBD1 covers 7 bases. Here the CDR3 reads CASSQGGSGNTF. The DNA of the CDR3 is TGTGCCAGTAGCCAAGGGGGCTCTGGAAACACCTTC.